This T cell receptor (beta chain) came from a study of blood T cell repertoires in COVID-19. On the study more broadly: Nucleic acid was either cDNA or gDNA, and it came from T cells, B-cell-depleted T cells, or PBMCs.

Germline trimming cut 5 bases from V and 7 bases from J; bases unmatched to any gene: 5. CDR1 is SGHAT, CDR2 FQDESV, per germline (reference sequence). This CDR3 has 14 amino acids. Original handling: How many nucleated cells were present was estimated from reference gene primer amplification. Sequencing used immunoSEQ multiplex PCR; TCRdb keeps in-frame clones, though not all of them. The V and J calls and the clone size are those of that table, but D and trimming were determined from the DNA. The sample holds more than 65,000 clones, about 81% seen once. Points on this clone: Different DNA sequences within this sample yield the same CDR3.

This sequence was found in a woman over 75 with acute or convalescent COVID-19. The genes are TRBV11-1 and TRBJ1-6, with TRBD1 identical over 7 bases. Sequenced: peripheral blood. CDR3 coding DNA: TGTGCCAGCAGCCCTCGGGACAGCAATTCACCCCTCCACTTT. Protein: CASSPRDSNSPLHF.